The clone carrying this TCR beta chain came up a few times. This specimen comes from a study of blood T cells in healthy people across ages. With a J-beta primer mix and a sample-barcoded 5' primer, a second PCR ran about 6 to 11 cycles. TCRdb re-derived calls from the 5' RACE reads in MiXCR, one entry per CDR3 protein. This sample has 700,000 or so distinct CDR3 sequences, with approximately 21% found just once. RNA extraction gave at least 5.5 micrograms of total RNA per sample. CDR1 and CDR2 from the germline V gene are SGHRS and YFSETQ. The CDR3 extends over 15 amino acids. The sequenced sample was blood. The rearrangement links TRBV5-1 to TRBJ2-5; no firm D call. The J call may be in error: the DNA end matches TRBJ2-7 better. This clonotype was sampled from a man aged 65 to 79 in good health. CDR3 sequence reads: CASSLIMDGSYEQYF. The DNA of the CDR3 is TGCGCCAGCAGCTTAATTATGGACGGCTCCTACGAGCAGTACTTC.